These 9 T cell receptor beta chains were sequenced from one sample in a study of T cell clonality in common variable immunodeficiency. Libraries were prepared by immunoSEQ multiplex PCR; TCRdb keeps only in-frame clonotypes and omits some of them. The record shows about 35,000 clones for this sample, with no singletons present. What was sequenced was peripheral blood mononuclear cells. These receptors were collected from a person between 18 and 75 years old in good health.

This clone has a count of ten or more. The read terminates 3 residues before the CDR3 end, so the remaining end is supplied by the germline J gene. The rearrangement links TRBV18 to TRBJ2-7, with 10 bases that match TRBD1. The CDR3 runs 14 residues. V lost 7 bases to trimming and J lost 4 bases; unmatched junction nucleotides: 7. From germline, CDR1 is KGHSH and CDR2 LQKENI. CDR3 loop: CASFRTGGTYEQYF. The DNA read from the CDR3 is TGTGCCAGCTTCCGGACAGGGGGGACTTACGAG.

This clone was counted ten times or more. The missing CDR3 end, 3 residues past where the read stops, is filled in from the germline J gene. V gene TRBV5-4 combines with J gene TRBJ1-5, with TRBD1 as a possible D gene (5 bases). This CDR3 spans 14 amino acids. The ends were cut back, 3 bases at V and 9 bases at J, with 16 bases in the middle. Looked up from germline, CDR1 is SGHNT and CDR2 is YYREEE (reference sequence). The covered CDR3 bases are TGTGCCAGCAGCTCGGGGGGGAAATCAGGGCCC. Protein sequence: CASSSGGKSGP. The entire CDR3 reads CASSSGGKSGPQHF.

This clone was found many times. Sequencing ends 3 residues short of the CDR3 end; the germline J gene provides the rest. The V and J genes are TRBV30 and TRBJ2-7, with a tentative D call TRBD1 (5 bases). This CDR3 spans 13 amino acids. Per the germline V gene, CDR1 is GTSNPN and CDR2 is SVGIG (reference sequence). V was cut by 4 bases and J by 6 bases, with 16 bases left in between. CDR3 residues: CAWTAGRLLEQYF. The sequenced part of the CDR3 DNA is TGTGCCTGGACTGCAGGGCGCCTCCTCGAG.

Ten or more counts support this clone. Read sequence stops 3 residues before the CDR3 end, and the germline J gene provides the missing end. The gene calls are TRBV7-2 and TRBJ2-2, with 8 bases that match TRBD2. The ends lost 3 bases at V and 1 base at J; junction bases unmatched: 1. CDR1 is SGHTA, CDR2 FQGNSA, per germline. CDR3 length: 15 amino acids. The CDR3 DNA, read in part, is TGTGCCAGCAGCTTTAGCGGGGTGAACACCGGGGAG. This codes for CASSFSGVNTGE. The entire CDR3 sequence reads CASSFSGVNTGELFF.

This clone has at least ten counts. CDR3: CASSLRGNTEAFF. Partial CDR3 DNA: TGCGCCAGCAGCTTAAGGGGGAACACTGAA. The chain joins TRBV5-1 to TRBJ1-1; TRBD1 might be the D (5 bases). The read falls 3 residues short of the CDR3 end, and the missing part is taken from the germline J gene. V lost 2 bases, J lost 1 base, and 6 bases lay in between. Germline V gene lookup returns CDR1 SGHRS and CDR2 YFSETQ. This CDR3 is built from 13 residues.

This clone showed up many times. The read ends 3 residues before the CDR3 terminus; that terminus is restored from the germline J gene. The rearrangement links TRBV18 to TRBJ1-1; D is perhaps TRBD1 (6 bases). Germline assignment: CDR1 KGHSH and CDR2 LQKENI. The CDR3 consists of 14 residues. Between the trimmed V and J ends, which lost 3 bases and 7 bases, there was a span of 15 bases. CDR3 sequence: CASSPNTGSREAFF. The sequenced part of the CDR3 DNA is TGTGCCAGCTCACCCAATACAGGGTCCCGTGAA.

This clone was recorded at least ten times. CDR3 amino acids: CASSPLSGGSNEQFF. CDR3 DNA (partial): TGTGCCAGCAGTCCCCTTAGCGGGGGGTCGAATGAG. V usage is TRBV12-3 or TRBV12-4 and J usage is TRBJ2-1; 10 bases fit TRBD2. The CDR3 extends 3 residues past the end of the read, so its final part is completed from the germline J gene. This CDR3 region has 15 residues. Losses at the gene ends were 5 bases for V and 7 bases for J; bases not matched to a gene: 8.

The sample holds many counts of this clone. The read falls 3 residues short of the CDR3 end, and the missing part is taken from the germline J gene. The V gene is TRBV30, the J gene TRBJ2-7; 8 bases map to TRBD1. The CDR3 length is 16 residues. CDR1 and CDR2 (germline): GTSNPN, SVGIG (reference sequence). Trimming at V came to 1 base and at J to 0 bases, leaving 8 bases not matched to a gene. The DNA read from the CDR3 is TGTGCCTGGAGTGCCATCAGGGGGCTTCTCTCCTACGAG. Protein sequence: CAWSAIRGLLSYE. From start to end, the CDR3 is CAWSAIRGLLSYEQYF.

This clone was seen only a few times. The read ends 3 residues early relative to the CDR3; the germline J gene fills the gap. The chain links TRBV5-1 to TRBJ2-5, with D perhaps matching TRBD1 (6 bases). This CDR3 contains 14 residues. Trimming took 0 bases from V and 3 from J, leaving 9 bases between them. From germline, CDR1 is SGHRS and CDR2 YFSETQ. Partial CDR3 DNA: TGCGCCAGCAGCTTGGTGGCAGGGGAAGAGACC. Its translation is CASSLVAGEET. The complete CDR3 sequence is CASSLVAGEETQYF.